These 28 T cell receptor beta chains were all obtained from the same sample, sequenced in a study of beta chain features in type 1 diabetes. Study-wide results and caveats: Among all four CD4+ subsets, Type 1 diabetes patients had TCRB CDR3s that were moderately but significantly shorter.

What was sequenced were expressed TCRB transcripts, since all of the isolated RNA had been reverse transcribed. TCRdb's copy holds only in-frame clones and misses some; the assay was immunoSEQ multiplex PCR. The sample has over 300,000 clones, 9.3% seen once; the top ten hold 1%. For these receptors, no antigen is known. Specimen: central memory CD4+ T cells from blood. The receptor source for this set is a man between 25 and 39 years old with type 1 diabetes.

This clone has just a few counts. This chain uses TRBV5-6 with TRBJ1-1; D not certain. The ends were cut back, 0 bases at V and 11 bases at J, with 8 bases in the middle. CDR1 and CDR2 from the germline V gene are SGHDT and YYEEEE. The CDR3 runs to 11 residues. The CDR3 DNA sequence: TGTGCCAGCAGCTTGGGACTGAGGGCTTTCTTT. This encodes CASSLGLRAFF.

In regard to this clone: The identical CDR3 is also encoded by other nucleotide sequences in the sample. V is TRBV7-2 and J is TRBJ1-4, with D tentatively TRBD1 (5 bases). The CDR3 contains 15 residues. The V end lost 6 bases, the J end lost 5 bases, and 16 bases lay between the germline ends. Per germline, CDR1 SGHTA and CDR2 FQGNSA. In DNA form, the CDR3 reads TGTGCCAGCAGTCGAACCGGGACGGAGAATGAAAAACTGTTTTTT. Its translation is CASSRTGTENEKLFF.

The chain links TRBV2 to TRBJ2-7; 12 bases agree with TRBD2. J lost 4 bases, V lost 7 bases, and 5 bases had no gene match. The germline CDR1 and CDR2 sequences are SNHLY and FYNNEI. The CDR3 is made up of 14 amino acids. CDR3 nucleotides: TGTGCCAGCACCGGACTAGCGGGGCGATACGAGCAGTACTTC. Its translation is CASTGLAGRYEQYF. Complete variable domain (other parts from reference TRBV2 and TRBJ2-7): EPEVTQTPSHQVTQMGQEVILRCVPISNHLYFYWYRQILGQKVEFLVSFYNNEISEKSEIFDDQFSVERPDGSNFTLKIRSTKLEDSAMYFCASTGLAGRYEQYFGPGTRLTVT.

This clone came up a few times. The chain joins TRBV11-2 to TRBJ2-1; a possible D gene is TRBD2 (5 bases). Trimming cost V 5 bases and J 5 bases, with 13 bases left between them. Germline V lookup: CDR1 SGHAT, CDR2 FQNNGV. The CDR3 has 14 amino acids. The CDR3 loop reads CASSLASGNNEQFF. CDR3 in DNA: TGTGCCAGCAGCCTCGCCAGCGGTAACAATGAGCAGTTCTTC. The variable domain in full, completed from reference TRBV11-2 and TRBJ2-1, reads EAGVAQSPRYKIIEKRQSVAFWCNPISGHATLYWYQQILGQGPKLLIQFQNNGVVDDSQLPKDRFSAERLKGVDSTLKIQPAKLEDSAVYLCASSLASGNNEQFFGPGTRLTVL.

Only a few counts were recorded for this clone. This chain connects TRBV29-1 to TRBJ2-2, with unresolved D. V lost 4 bases and J 0 bases, leaving 9 bases between the germline ends. The CDR3 contains 14 residues. Germline-derived CDR1 and CDR2 are SQVTM and ANQGSEA. CDR3 loop: CSVVGPANTGELFF. The CDR3 DNA is TGCAGCGTTGTAGGGCCCGCGAACACCGGGGAGCTGTTTTTT.

This chain links TRBV7-2 with TRBJ1-3; 9 bases line up with TRBD1. Germline V gene sequence: CDR1 SGHTA, CDR2 FQGNSA. Trimming cost V 4 bases and J 2 bases; bases outside gene matches: 9. The CDR3 is 17 residues long. DNA of the CDR3: TGTGCCAGCAGCTCACACGTCGGGACAGGGACTGGAAACACCATATATTTT. Amino acids: CASSSHVGTGTGNTIYF. Together with reference TRBV7-2 and TRBJ1-3, the CDR3 gives the full variable domain: GAGVSQSPSNKVTEKGKDVELRCDPISGHTALYWYRQSLGQGLEFLIYFQGNSAPDKSGLPSDRFSAERTGGSVSTLTIQRTQQEDSAVYLCASSSHVGTGTGNTIYFGEGSWLTVV.

This clone was seen a handful of times. In the same sample, other DNA sequences code for this CDR3. The rearrangement uses TRBV11-2 and TRBJ2-2; 8 bases align to TRBD1. The CDR3 runs to 16 residues. Germline CDR1 reads SGHAT; CDR2 reads FQNNGV. The V gene end was trimmed by 6 bases and the J gene end by 2 bases; junction bases not matched to a gene: 8. The CDR3 bases are TGTGCCAGCAGTTCCCTCAGGGGGCCAAACACCGGGGAGCTGTTTTTT. This translates into CASSSLRGPNTGELFF.

The chain uses TRBV7-6 and TRBJ1-5; possibly TRBD1 for D (5 bases). The ends were cut back, 3 bases at V and 7 bases at J, with 19 bases in the middle. The CDR3 spans 16 residues. The germline CDR1 and CDR2 sequences are SGHVS and FNYEAQ. CDR3 sequence reads: CASSLGYVGQGQPQHF. DNA of the CDR3: TGTGCCAGCAGCTTGGGGTATGTAGGGCAGGGCCAGCCCCAGCATTTT.

This chain links TRBV5-1 with TRBJ2-7; 11 positions match TRBD1. J was trimmed by 4 bases and V by 4 bases; bases with no gene match: 7. Germline V CDR1 and CDR2: SGHRS, YFSETQ. There are 15 residues in the CDR3. CDR3 in DNA: TGCGCCAGCAGCGTTTGGACAGGGGGCGGTTACGAGCAGTACTTC. Protein: CASSVWTGGGYEQYF.

Only a few counts were recorded for this clone. The chain carries TRBV11-2 and TRBJ1-2; D possibly corresponds to TRBD1 (5 bases). Trimming took off 2 bases at V and 7 bases at J, with 8 bases between the two ends. The CDR3 length is 12 residues. Germline V gives CDR1 SGHAT, CDR2 FQNNGV. This CDR3 reads CASSLSGRGYTF. Here the CDR3 DNA reads TGTGCCAGCAGCTTATCGGGACGTGGCTACACCTTC.

This clone appeared a few times. The chain couples TRBV15 to TRBJ2-7; 9 bases fit TRBD1. This CDR3 region has 15 residues. Germline CDR1 LNHNV, CDR2 YYDKDF (reference sequence). The ends lost 6 bases at V and 5 bases at J; junction bases unmatched: 11. As DNA, the CDR3 is TGTGCCACCAGTAAAGAACAGGGGGCGAAGAACGAGCAGTACTTC. It translates to CATSKEQGAKNEQYF.

This clone was detected a few times. A far bigger clonotype differs at one base, so this is likely a read error. The rearrangement links TRBV4-1 to TRBJ2-5; D is possibly TRBD1 (5 bases). Trimming removed 1 base at V and 2 bases at J, with 11 bases between. Germline CDR1 MGHRA, CDR2 YSYEKL. The CDR3 contains 15 residues. The chain's CDR3 is CASSQGAGKQETQYF. The CDR3 DNA reads TGCGCCAGCAGCCAAGGGGCAGGGAAGCAAGAGACCCAGTACTTC.

V and J are TRBV27 and TRBJ2-1; 8 bases match TRBD1. After removal of 7 bases from V and 8 bases from J, the junction contained 10 bases not matched to a gene. This CDR3 region has 14 residues. Germline V gene lookup returns CDR1 MNHEY and CDR2 SMNVEV (reference sequence). The CDR3 protein is CASNKQGQGDEQFF. The CDR3 coding sequence is TGTGCCAGCAACAAACAAGGACAGGGCGATGAGCAGTTCTTC.

This clone came up a few times. This chain links TRBV5-4 with TRBJ1-2; 7 bases match TRBD1. CDR1 SGHNT and CDR2 YYREEE come from the germline V gene (reference sequence). The ends lost 4 bases at V and 8 bases at J; junction bases unmatched: 8. This CDR3 spans 13 amino acids. CDR3 DNA: TGTGCCAGCAGCGTTGACAGGGATGGAGGCTACACCTTC. This translates into CASSVDRDGGYTF.

The chain uses TRBV30 and TRBJ1-1; D not certain. Germline-derived CDR1 and CDR2 are GTSNPN and SVGIG (reference sequence). This CDR3 spans 13 amino acids. Trimming took 3 bases from V and 5 from J, leaving 13 bases between them. CDR3 DNA sequence: TGTGCCTGGAGAGTCACAGCTCGTACTGAAGCTTTCTTT. Encoded protein: CAWRVTARTEAFF.

The rearrangement uses TRBV19 and TRBJ2-1; D call uncertain. Germline CDR1 LNHDA, CDR2 SQIVND (reference sequence). Trimming removed 2 bases at V and 0 bases at J, with 5 bases between. This CDR3 region has 14 residues. Written as DNA, the CDR3 is TGTGCCAGTAGTATACCAGGCTCCTACAATGAGCAGTTCTTC. The encoded protein is CASSIPGSYNEQFF.

The V call is TRBV6-6, the J call TRBJ2-5, with D tentatively TRBD2 (6 bases). Per germline, CDR1 MNHNY and CDR2 SVGAGI (reference sequence). The CDR3 is 14 amino acids. Trimming left V 7 bases short and J 5 bases short, with 17 bases between. The DNA for the CDR3 is TGTGCCAGCACCCCCGCGCTAGCGATGGAGACCCAGTACTTC. It is translated as CASTPALAMETQYF.

The V and J genes are TRBV6-1 and TRBJ1-1; no firm D call. The CDR3 is made up of 14 amino acids. V was pared by 5 bases and J by 3 bases, with 13 bases between. CDR1 MNHNS and CDR2 SASEGT come from the germline V gene. DNA of the CDR3: TGTGCCAGCAGTCTAACCGGGTCTGACACTGAAGCTTTCTTT. Amino acid sequence: CASSLTGSDTEAFF.

J is TRBJ2-5 and V is TRBV7-9; no clear D. Trimming shortened V by 1 base and J by 5 bases, and 8 bases separated the two germline ends. This CDR3 has 13 residues. Germline V gene sequence: CDR1 SEHNR, CDR2 FQNEAQ (reference sequence). This chain's CDR3 is CASSLVDPETQYF. CDR3 nucleotide sequence: TGTGCCAGCAGCTTAGTCGATCCGGAGACCCAGTACTTC.

In its sample, this clone was seen a few times. The chain recombines TRBV4-1 with TRBJ1-5; 10 bases match TRBD1. CDR3 length: 17 amino acids. V was clipped by 1 base and J by 7 bases; unmatched bases: 10. Germline assignment: CDR1 MGHRA and CDR2 YSYEKL. The CDR3 is CASSQGFGRDRGQPQHF. CDR3 nucleotide sequence: TGCGCCAGCAGCCAAGGGTTCGGAAGGGACAGGGGACAGCCCCAGCATTTT.

The genes are TRBV28 and TRBJ1-2, with D perhaps TRBD1 (6 bases). CDR3 size: 15 residues. V was cut by 7 bases and J by 1 base, with 16 bases left in between. CDR1 is MDHEN and CDR2 is SYDVKM in the germline V gene. CDR3 sequence reads: CASNTPQGLNYGYTF. The DNA of the CDR3 is TGTGCCAGCAATACACCACAGGGACTTAACTATGGCTACACCTTC.

The V and J genes are TRBV7-9 and TRBJ2-5; D uncertain. Germline V gene sequence: CDR1 SEHNR, CDR2 FQNEAQ (reference sequence). V was shortened by 4 bases and J by 2 bases, with 8 bases between the two germline ends. The CDR3 consists of 13 residues. This CDR3 reads CASSSTDQETQYF. Here the CDR3 DNA reads TGTGCCAGCAGCTCCACAGATCAAGAGACCCAGTACTTC.

Comment on this clone: This sample also contains other DNA sequences that code for the same CDR3. The chain combines TRBV7-2 with TRBJ1-1, with a tentative D call TRBD1 (5 bases). With 0 bases removed from V and 4 bases from J, the gap between germline ends came to 9 bases. The CDR3 is 14 amino acids. Germline V gene lookup returns CDR1 SGHTA and CDR2 FQGNSA. The CDR3 DNA reads as TGTGCCAGCAGCTTAGCGCAGGGTGGCACTGAAGCTTTCTTT. Its translation is CASSLAQGGTEAFF. The entire variable domain, with the rest obtained from reference TRBV7-2 and TRBJ1-1, is as follows: GAGVSQSPSNKVTEKGKDVELRCDPISGHTALYWYRQSLGQGLEFLIYFQGNSAPDKSGLPSDRFSAERTGGSVSTLTIQRTQQEDSAVYLCASSLAQGGTEAFFGQGTRLTVV.

This clone turned up a few times. The chain carries TRBV28 and TRBJ1-2, with D unclear. CDR3 length: 13 amino acids. Germline V lookup: CDR1 MDHEN, CDR2 SYDVKM. V was trimmed by 5 bases and J by 8 bases, leaving 15 bases between them. CDR3 residues: CASSPGPLGGYTF. CDR3 nucleotides: TGTGCCAGCAGTCCGGGTCCCCTGGGAGGCTACACCTTC.

This chain connects TRBV2 to TRBJ1-5, with TRBD1 matching over 8 bases. After removal of 1 base from V and 4 bases from J, the junction contained 0 bases not matched to a gene. The germline CDR1 and CDR2 sequences are SNHLY and FYNNEI. This CDR3 is built from 14 residues. The CDR3 spells CASSEGTGNQPQHF. CDR3 coding DNA: TGTGCCAGCAGTGAAGGGACAGGGAATCAGCCCCAGCATTTT.

V and J are TRBV6-6 and TRBJ1-2; possibly TRBD1 for D (6 bases). Germline CDR1 MNHNY, CDR2 SVGAGI (reference sequence). CDR3 length: 14 residues. The V gene lost 5 bases and the J gene lost 7 bases, with 17 bases spanning the gap. The CDR3: CASSTTSGESGYTF. CDR3 coding DNA: TGTGCCAGCAGTACAACTTCAGGGGAAAGTGGCTACACCTTC.

In this sample, this clone turned up a few times. This chain connects TRBV4-1 to TRBJ1-2; the D is unclear. The CDR3 extends over 14 amino acids. Looked up from germline, CDR1 is MGHRA and CDR2 is YSYEKL. Trimming cost V 3 bases and J 3 bases, with 11 bases left between them. The CDR3 bases are TGCGCCAGCAGCCATGAGGGTAGGGACTATGGCTACACCTTC. Translating gives CASSHEGRDYGYTF.

This chain connects TRBV18 to TRBJ2-3; D gene unclear. CDR1 and CDR2 from the germline V gene are KGHSH and LQKENI. The length of the CDR3 is 15 residues. V lost 0 bases to trimming and J lost 1 base, with 8 bases between them. The CDR3 coding sequence is TGTGCCAGCTCACCACCGTTGCAGCGCACAGATACGCAGTATTTT. It encodes CASSPPLQRTDTQYF.